The source of this T cell receptor (beta chain) is a study of T cell responses to AZD1222 COVID-19 vaccine. Trimming stripped 1 base from V and 2 bases from J, with 13 bases between. The CDR3 has 16 residues. The germline V gene encodes CDR1 SGHNT and CDR2 YENEEA. Assay: immunoSEQ multiplex PCR; the TCRdb copy retains only in-frame clones and omits some. The sample has roughly 160,000 clones, around 94% seen once. The rearrangement links TRBV11-3 to TRBJ2-3; D may correspond to TRBD1 or TRBD2 (5 bases each). Material: peripheral blood, obtained on day 0 of AZD1222 vaccination. The receptor's source is an adult in good health. This CDR3 reads CASSLGPGLVTDTQYF. Written as DNA, the CDR3 is TGTGCCAGCAGCTTAGGCCCGGGGCTAGTCACAGATACGCAGTATTTT.